The 28 T cell receptor beta chains below were found in one sample sequenced in a study of T cells after yellow fever vaccination (dated by TCRdb to about 2019). What this sample's treatment or condition label stands for: live attenuated yellow fever vaccine strain. Libraries came from 5' RACE. Sequencing relied on an Illumina NovaSeq 6000. TCRdb redid the processing of the public reads, applying fastp at Q25 and MiXCR, and retained in-frame beta chains. Each CDR3 protein gets just one entry, which takes the most common genes and DNA from the rows behind it. Within this sample are 300,000 to 400,000 distinct CDR3 sequences, with around 13% of them counted one time only. Of the sample, 3% to 4% falls within the top ten clones. Sequenced material: CD4+ T cells sorted from PBMCs, taken 15 days after the yellow fever booster vaccination. These receptors were obtained from a man aged 18 to 29 who received the YFV17D yellow fever vaccine.

This clonotype has just a few counts. This chain connects TRBV7-2 to TRBJ1-3; TRBD1 matches at 7 bases. The germline V gene has CDR1 SGHTA and CDR2 FQGNSA. V dropped 8 bases and J dropped 0; count of bases not matched to a gene: 10. This CDR3 has 16 amino acids. The CDR3: CASGRQGTNSGNTIYF. CDR3 sequence (DNA): TGTGCCAGCGGACGACAGGGAACCAACTCTGGAAACACCATATATTTT. The full variable domain, in which reference TRBV7-2 and TRBJ1-3 provide the parts outside the CDR3, is GAGVSQSPSNKVTEKGKDVELRCDPISGHTALYWYRQSLGQGLEFLIYFQGNSAPDKSGLPSDRFSAERTGGSVSTLTIQRTQQEDSAVYLCASGRQGTNSGNTIYFGEGSWLTVV.

Comment on this clonotype: A read error is possible here, since a much larger clone lies one base away. This rearrangement joins TRBV12-3 or TRBV12-4 to TRBJ2-2; D ambiguous. The CDR3 is 12 amino acids. The CDR3 spells CACSFSGWELFF. CDR3 sequence (DNA): TGTGCCTGCAGTTTTTCGGGTTGGGAGCTGTTTTTT.

The rearrangement links TRBV4-3 to TRBJ1-1; TRBD1 might be the D (6 bases). The V end lost 4 bases, the J end lost 2 bases, and 14 bases lay between the germline ends. The CDR3 runs to 15 residues. Germline CDR1 is LGHNA and CDR2 is YSLEER. The CDR3 loop reads CASSPVRGYNTEAFF. The CDR3, as DNA: TGCGCCAGCAGCCCCGTGAGGGGGTATAACACTGAAGCTTTCTTT.

The J gene is TRBJ1-5, the V gene TRBV7-9; TRBD1 matches at 7 bases. There are 14 residues in the CDR3. V lost 5 bases and J lost 3; bases outside the gene matches: 4. Germline CDR1 is SEHNR and CDR2 is FQNEAQ (reference sequence). The CDR3 DNA reads as TGTGCCAGCAGCAGAGACAGGGACAATCAGCCCCAGCATTTT. Its protein product is CASSRDRDNQPQHF.

The V call is TRBV5-5, the J call TRBJ1-1; TRBD1 might be the D (5 bases). Between the trimmed V and J ends, which lost 1 base and 5 bases, there was a span of 12 bases. Germline loops: CDR1 SGHKS, CDR2 YYEKEE (reference sequence). The CDR3 is 14 amino acids. The CDR3 here is CASSLFLGGTEAFF. The CDR3 DNA reads TGTGCCAGCAGCTTGTTTCTGGGGGGAACTGAAGCTTTCTTT.

This clonotype has just a few counts. This chain joins TRBV4-1 and TRBJ1-5; possibly TRBD1 for D (5 bases). The germline V gene encodes CDR1 MGHRA and CDR2 YSYEKL. Trimming took off 4 bases at V and 0 bases at J, with 13 bases between the two ends. CDR3 length: 16 residues. The CDR3, as DNA: TGCGCCAGCAGCCTCACGGACATATATAGCAATCAGCCCCAGCATTTT. It translates to CASSLTDIYSNQPQHF.

The V call is TRBV4-1, the J call TRBJ1-1; 8 bases align to TRBD1. The CDR3 has 14 residues. V was pared by 6 bases and J by 1 base, with 4 bases of the junction left unmatched. Germline CDR1 reads MGHRA; CDR2 reads YSYEKL. The CDR3 sequence: CASRWTGTNTEAFF. CDR3 nucleotides: TGCGCCAGCAGATGGACAGGGACGAACACTGAAGCTTTCTTT.

There are a few counts of this clonotype. The chain has TRBV5-1 and TRBJ2-3; 11 bases agree with TRBD2. Trimming took 7 bases from V and 2 from J; bases not matched to a gene: 9. The CDR3 runs 16 residues. Germline V gives CDR1 SGHRS, CDR2 YFSETQ. The CDR3 DNA sequence: TGCGCCAGCCAGTCTAGCGGGGGGTCGAACACAGATACGCAGTATTTT. Translated: CASQSSGGSNTDTQYF.

The chain combines TRBV6-5 with TRBJ2-2; D is ambiguous. Trimming cost V 0 bases and J 5 bases, with 16 bases left between them. Germline V gives CDR1 MNHEY, CDR2 SVGAGI. The CDR3 length is 17 residues. CDR3 sequence (DNA): TGTGCCAGCAGTTACTCGTGGGTCTCCAGGCCTACCGGGGAGCTGTTTTTT. This sequence encodes CASSYSWVSRPTGELFF.

The gene calls are TRBV18 and TRBJ2-6; D gene uncertain. From germline, CDR1 is KGHSH and CDR2 LQKENI. Trimming took 2 bases from V and 2 from J, leaving 7 bases between them. The CDR3 totals 15 residues. The CDR3 loop is CASSPGEAGANVLTF. As DNA, the CDR3 is TGTGCCAGCTCACCAGGGGAAGCTGGGGCCAACGTCCTGACTTTC.

This clonotype was seen a handful of times. This chain links TRBV14 with TRBJ2-2, with TRBD1 as a possible D gene (6 bases). V was pared by 0 bases and J by 6 bases, with 11 bases between. The CDR3 runs 15 residues. CDR1 and CDR2 (germline): SGHDN, FVKESK. This chain's CDR3 is CASSQEWGRPGELFF. CDR3 coding DNA: TGTGCCAGCAGCCAAGAGTGGGGGCGCCCCGGGGAGCTGTTTTTT.

This chain connects TRBV6-2 or TRBV6-3 to TRBJ2-7; D is unresolved. CDR1 and CDR2 (germline): MNHEY, SVGEGT. V was cut by 6 bases and J by 5 bases, with 17 bases left in between. The CDR3 has 14 amino acids. The CDR3 sequence is CASSPRGRGDEQYF. The DNA for the CDR3 is TGTGCCAGCAGCCCCAGAGGCCGTGGGGACGAGCAGTACTTC.

This clonotype was seen a handful of times. This sequence joins TRBV5-1 and TRBJ2-7; TRBD1 aligns across 8 bases. V lost 5 bases, J lost 7 bases, and 11 bases stayed unmatched. CDR1 is SGHRS and CDR2 is YFSETQ in the germline V gene. The CDR3 totals 14 residues. In nucleotides, the CDR3 is TGCGCCAGCAGAACTACCAGGGGGCTCGGGGAGCAGTACTTC. Amino acids: CASRTTRGLGEQYF.

This rearrangement joins TRBV18 to TRBJ2-3; D not resolved. CDR1 KGHSH and CDR2 LQKENI come from the germline V gene. This CDR3 is 14 amino acids long. The V gene lost 2 bases and the J gene lost 1 base, with 7 bases spanning the gap. Here the CDR3 reads CASSPAQGTDTQYF. Written as DNA, the CDR3 is TGTGCCAGCTCACCAGCTCAGGGCACAGATACGCAGTATTTT.

The gene calls are TRBV19 and TRBJ1-5; tentative D call: TRBD1 (5 bases). The CDR3 totals 15 residues. Germline V gene sequence: CDR1 LNHDA, CDR2 SQIVND (reference sequence). V was shortened by 2 bases and J by 3 bases, with 11 bases between the two germline ends. The CDR3 DNA is TGTGCCAGTAGTATAAGAGGGGCCAACAATCAGCCCCAGCATTTT. It codes for CASSIRGANNQPQHF.

This chain joins TRBV12-3 or TRBV12-4 and TRBJ2-5, with 8 bases that match TRBD2. The CDR3 extends over 14 amino acids. Trimming took 7 bases from V and 4 from J; bases not matched to a gene: 8. The CDR3 here is CASTGRGGRETQYF. The CDR3 DNA follows: TGTGCCAGCACCGGCCGGGGGGGGCGAGAGACCCAGTACTTC.

V and J are TRBV20-1 and TRBJ1-5; D gene ambiguous. Looked up from germline, CDR1 is DFQATT and CDR2 is SNEGSKA (reference sequence). The CDR3 runs to 15 residues. With 3 bases removed from V and 1 base from J, the gap between germline ends came to 13 bases. The CDR3 loop reads CSARDPFGSNQPQHF. The CDR3 nucleotides read TGCAGTGCTAGGGACCCCTTTGGGAGCAATCAGCCCCAGCATTTT.

The V and J genes are TRBV6-5 and TRBJ1-2; D perhaps matches TRBD1 (6 bases). CDR1 and CDR2 from the germline V gene are MNHEY and SVGAGI. This CDR3 comprises 12 residues. Between the trimmed V and J ends, which lost 8 bases and 4 bases, there was a span of 11 bases. The CDR3 region has the DNA TGTGCCAGCCGAACAGGGCTCTATGGCTACACCTTC. The encoded protein is CASRTGLYGYTF.

This clonotype showed up just a few times. The V call is TRBV4-3, the J call TRBJ1-1; 10 bases align to TRBD1. The V gene's germline CDR1 is LGHNA and CDR2 YSLEER. Trimming cost V 4 bases and J 4 bases; bases outside gene matches: 6. This CDR3 comprises 15 residues. The CDR3 DNA reads TGCGCCAGCAGCCCCTGGACAGGGGGAAGCACTGAAGCTTTCTTT. It yields the protein CASSPWTGGSTEAFF.

This sequence joins TRBV5-1 and TRBJ2-7, with D possibly being TRBD1 or TRBD2 (5 bases each). The CDR3 consists of 15 residues. V was trimmed by 0 bases and J by 6 bases, leaving 16 bases between them. CDR1 SGHRS and CDR2 YFSETQ come from the germline V gene. The CDR3 DNA sequence: TGCGCCAGCAGCTTGGCCACGGGACCCTTAGTCGAGCAGTACTTC. It codes for CASSLATGPLVEQYF.

This rearrangement joins TRBV27 to TRBJ2-2; TRBD2 matches 7 bases. CDR1 is MNHEY and CDR2 is SMNVEV in the germline V gene (reference sequence). V lost 7 bases and J lost 4; bases outside the gene matches: 6. There are 14 residues in the CDR3. CDR3 sequence (DNA): TGTGCCAGCAAGGTCCAGCGGGGCACCGGGGAGCTGTTTTTT. As protein: CASKVQRGTGELFF.

This chain links TRBV5-1 with TRBJ2-3; TRBD1 might be the D (6 bases). Germline CDR1 and CDR2: SGHRS and YFSETQ. CDR3 length: 15 residues. The germline V and J ends were trimmed by 2 bases and 0 bases, with 10 bases remaining between them. The CDR3 protein is CASSLYGQSTDTQYF. DNA for the CDR3: TGCGCCAGCAGCTTATACGGACAGAGCACAGATACGCAGTATTTT.

This clonotype has just a few counts. This chain connects TRBV6-2 or TRBV6-3 to TRBJ2-7; 10 bases fit TRBD2. J was trimmed by 6 bases and V by 7 bases; bases with no gene match: 9. Per germline, CDR1 MNHEY and CDR2 SVGEGT. The CDR3 is 14 residues long. CDR3 residues: CASKEGLAGVEQYV. CDR3 nucleotides: TGTGCCAGCAAGGAAGGCCTAGCGGGGGTCGAGCAGTACGTC.

The chain employs TRBV5-4 and TRBJ2-3; the match to TRBD2 covers 9 bases. There are 16 residues in the CDR3. Germline V CDR1 and CDR2: SGHNT, YYREEE (reference sequence). With 2 bases clipped from V and 3 bases from J, the junction kept 7 bases outside the gene matches. The CDR3 DNA follows: TGTGCCAGCAGCTTCAGAAGCGGGGGGCAGACAGATACGCAGTATTTT. It is translated as CASSFRSGGQTDTQYF.

The chain has TRBV24-1 and TRBJ2-7; 7 bases agree with TRBD1. The ends lost 3 bases at V and 3 bases at J; junction bases unmatched: 1. Looked up from germline, CDR1 is KGHDR and CDR2 is SFDVKD. There are 13 residues in the CDR3. For the CDR3, the DNA is TGTGCCACCAGTGATCGGGACAGCTACGAGCAGTACTTC. This gives the protein CATSDRDSYEQYF.

The table lists this clonotype with a few counts. The CDR3 DNA follows: TGTGCCAGCAGTCGGAGGAACACTGAAGCTTTCTTT. This encodes CASSRRNTEAFF. The gene calls are TRBV12-3 or TRBV12-4 and TRBJ1-1; D is unclear. The CDR3 contains 12 residues. V was clipped by 5 bases and J by 1 base, with 5 bases between them.

The chain uses TRBV5-5 and TRBJ1-6; no clear D. CDR3 length: 13 amino acids. V lost 2 bases, J lost 8 bases, and 8 bases lay in between. CDR1 and CDR2 from the germline V gene are SGHKS and YYEKEE (reference sequence). CDR3 residues: CASSFRTDSPLHF. CDR3 nucleotide sequence: TGTGCCAGCAGCTTCCGGACCGATTCACCCCTCCACTTT.

The rearrangement uses TRBV11-3 and TRBJ2-5; either TRBD1 or TRBD2 may fit D (5 bases each). The CDR3 totals 14 residues. Germline CDR1 reads SGHNT; CDR2 reads YENEEA. Trimming took 5 bases from V and 4 from J, leaving 14 bases between them. CDR3 nucleotide sequence: TGTGCCAGCAGCCAAGGGGCCCGGGGAGAGACCCAGTACTTC. This codes for CASSQGARGETQYF.